Listed here are 25 T cell receptor beta chains from one sample, sequenced in a study of T cells after yellow fever vaccination. TCRdb reprocessed the 5' RACE reads via MiXCR and lists one record per CDR3 protein. The sample includes about 240,000 distinct CDR3 sequences, about 7% of them seen just once. This sample comprised CD4+ T cells sorted from PBMCs, obtained 15 days after the yellow fever booster vaccination. Every receptor here comes from a man aged 25 to 40 who received the YFV17D yellow fever vaccine.

This clonotype was seen a handful of times. V gene TRBV5-1 combines with J gene TRBJ2-1; 13 nucleotides line up with TRBD2. There are 17 residues in the CDR3. With V trimmed by 2 bases and J by 6 bases, 8 bases remained unmatched. Germline V lookup: CDR1 SGHRS, CDR2 YFSETQ. The CDR3 protein is CASSLTSGRAVLNEQFF. Here the CDR3 DNA reads TGCGCCAGCAGCTTAACTAGCGGGAGGGCCGTTCTCAATGAGCAGTTCTTC.

This chain links TRBV20-1 with TRBJ2-3, with 11 bases that match TRBD1. In germline, CDR1 is DFQATT, CDR2 SNEGSKA (reference sequence). The V segment lost 5 bases and the J segment 7 bases; nucleotides outside the gene matches: 11. CDR3 size: 15 residues. The CDR3 DNA sequence: TGCAGTGCTGGATCCGGGACAGGGGGTTCGAATACGCAGTATTTT. It yields the protein CSAGSGTGGSNTQYF.

This clonotype was picked up many times. V usage is TRBV6-1 and J usage is TRBJ2-4, with D possibly matching TRBD2 (5 bases). Germline V gives CDR1 MNHNS, CDR2 SASEGT. V shed 4 bases and J shed 8 bases, with 12 bases lying between them. The CDR3 consists of 13 residues. The CDR3 loop reads CASSGGTRDIQYF. The DNA of the CDR3 is TGTGCCAGCAGTGGCGGAACGAGGGACATTCAGTACTTC.

CDR3 sequence (DNA): TGCAGCGTTGAGGGTGCGGGAGCTGAGGCCCAGTACTTC. Protein product: CSVEGAGAEAQYF. This chain joins TRBV29-1 and TRBJ2-5; TRBD2 matches at 7 bases. Germline CDR1 reads SQVTM; CDR2 reads ANQGSEA. The length of the CDR3 is 13 residues. J gave up 9 bases and V 3 bases, and 10 bases lay outside the gene matches.

This clonotype was observed a handful of times. The chain uses TRBV12-3 or TRBV12-4 and TRBJ2-7; 10 bases agree with TRBD1. The length of the CDR3 is 17 residues. V lost 1 base, J lost 5 bases, and 11 bases stayed unmatched. The CDR3 DNA is TGTGCCAGCAGTTTAGATAGATTCGGGACAGGGGATCACGAGCAGTACTTC. Translated, it gives CASSLDRFGTGDHEQYF.

This clonotype appeared many times. J is TRBJ2-7 and V is TRBV7-3; no definite D call. V shed 2 bases and J shed 3 bases, with 11 bases lying between them. Per the germline V gene, CDR1 is SGHTA and CDR2 is FQGTGA. The length of the CDR3 is 14 residues. The DNA for the CDR3 is TGTGCCAGCAGCTTAGGATGGGTCATCTACGAGCAGTACTTC. It encodes CASSLGWVIYEQYF.

This clonotype was seen repeatedly, ten times or more. The gene calls are TRBV3-1 and TRBJ2-3, with TRBD2 matching 11 bases. The V gene end was trimmed by 2 bases and the J gene end by 4 bases; junction bases not matched to a gene: 5. Germline V lookup: CDR1 LGHDT, CDR2 YNNKEL (reference sequence). The CDR3 is made up of 16 amino acids. The CDR3 nucleotides are TGTGCCAGCAGCCAACCCGGACTAGCGGGTGCAGATACGCAGTATTTT. Translated: CASSQPGLAGADTQYF.

The rearrangement uses TRBV5-1 and TRBJ2-1, with TRBD2 identical over 13 bases. There are 17 residues in the CDR3. Trimming removed 4 bases from V and 4 bases from J; junction bases left unmatched: 8. CDR1 SGHRS and CDR2 YFSETQ come from the germline V gene. The CDR3 DNA is TGCGCCAGCAGCCCGGGACTAGCGGGGCGGATGTACAATGAGCAGTTCTTC. As protein: CASSPGLAGRMYNEQFF.

In this sample, this clonotype turned up a few times. V is TRBV28 and J is TRBJ2-1, with 10 positions matching TRBD2. Germline CDR1 and CDR2: MDHEN and SYDVKM. This CDR3 has 17 residues. Trimming cost V 3 bases and J 5 bases; bases outside gene matches: 10. The CDR3 protein is CASSFPPGLAVNNEQFF. In DNA, the CDR3 is TGTGCCAGCAGTTTTCCCCCCGGACTAGCGGTCAACAATGAGCAGTTCTTC.

CDR3 in amino acids: CASRRVVEQEQYF. The CDR3 DNA is TGTGCCAGCCGTCGGGTGGTAGAACAGGAGCAGTACTTC. This chain joins TRBV2 and TRBJ2-7; D ambiguous. Trimming cost V 8 bases and J 7 bases, with 18 bases left between them. Germline values: CDR1 SNHLY, CDR2 FYNNEI. This CDR3 spans 13 amino acids. Full variable domain (rest looked up from reference TRBV2 and TRBJ2-7): EPEVTQTPSHQVTQMGQEVILRCVPISNHLYFYWYRQILGQKVEFLVSFYNNEISEKSEIFDDQFSVERPDGSNFTLKIRSTKLEDSAMYFCASRRVVEQEQYFGPGTRLTVT.

This clonotype was seen a handful of times. The chain carries TRBV18 and TRBJ1-4; 9 bases are shared with TRBD1. Germline CDR1 and CDR2: KGHSH and LQKENI. The CDR3 is 14 residues long. V lost 8 bases, J lost 7 bases, and 8 bases stayed unmatched. The CDR3 loop is CASRAGTGSEKLFF. The CDR3 DNA reads as TGTGCCAGCCGAGCCGGGACAGGGTCTGAAAAACTGTTTTTT.

This clonotype was recorded a few times. This rearrangement joins TRBV28 to TRBJ2-4, with 9 bases matching TRBD2. The J segment lost 16 bases and the V segment lost 2 bases, leaving 9 bases of the junction unmatched. The length of the CDR3 is 13 residues. Germline V lookup: CDR1 MDHEN, CDR2 SYDVKM. CDR3 in DNA: TGTGCCAGCAGTTTAGTGCGGGAGGGCCCTTTTTACTTC. Amino acid sequence: CASSLVREGPFYF.

The genes are TRBV30 and TRBJ1-4; no clear D. The V end was cut by 5 bases, the J end by 7 bases, with 14 bases between. The CDR3 runs 13 residues. Germline CDR1 and CDR2: GTSNPN and SVGIG (reference sequence). CDR3: CAWHSMGGEKLFF. CDR3 bases: TGTGCCTGGCACAGCATGGGCGGTGAAAAACTGTTTTTT. Variable domain in full (rest from reference TRBV30 and TRBJ1-4): SQTIHQWPATLVQPVGSPLSLECTVEGTSNPNLYWYRQAAGRGLQLLFYSVGIGQISSEVPQNLSASRPQDRQFILSSKKLLLSDSGFYLCAWHSMGGEKLFFGSGTQLSVL.

The rearrangement links TRBV7-9 to TRBJ2-1, with D possibly TRBD1 on 6 matching bases. V lost 5 bases and J 0 bases, leaving 11 bases between the germline ends. The CDR3 covers 15 residues. The V gene's germline CDR1 is SEHNR and CDR2 FQNEAQ (reference sequence). The CDR3 nucleotides are TGTGCCAGCAGCCTTGGACAGTTCTCCTACAATGAGCAGTTCTTC. It yields the protein CASSLGQFSYNEQFF. The full variable domain, in which reference TRBV7-9 and TRBJ2-1 provide the parts outside the CDR3, is DTGVSQNPRHKITKRGQNVTFRCDPISEHNRLYWYRQTLGQGPEFLTYFQNEAQLEKSRLLSDRFSAERPKGSFSTLEIQRTEQGDSAMYLCASSLGQFSYNEQFFGPGTRLTVL.

This rearrangement joins TRBV10-2 to TRBJ1-1, with D possibly being TRBD1 (5 bases). Trimming pared 6 bases from V and 6 bases from J, leaving 14 bases between. The CDR3 sequence is 13 residues long. Germline V lookup: CDR1 WSHSY, CDR2 SAAADI. The CDR3 protein is CASRDSGSAEAFF. As DNA, the CDR3 is TGCGCCAGCAGAGACAGTGGAAGCGCTGAAGCTTTCTTT.

This clonotype occurred a few times. The chain has TRBV5-1 and TRBJ2-1; a possible D gene is TRBD2 (5 bases). Trimming took 5 bases from V and 7 from J, leaving 16 bases between them. This CDR3 is 14 amino acids long. Germline CDR1 reads SGHRS; CDR2 reads YFSETQ. CDR3 bases: TGCGCCAGCAGTTGGACTGGACCGGGGAATGAGCAGTTCTTC. This translates into CASSWTGPGNEQFF.

The chain employs TRBV5-4 and TRBJ2-1; 10 bases align to TRBD2. The CDR3 totals 17 residues. Per the germline V gene, CDR1 is SGHNT and CDR2 is YYREEE (reference sequence). Unmatched junction bases numbered 13, after V lost 3 bases and J lost 7 bases. The CDR3 DNA sequence: TGTGCCAGCAGCTCCACCGGGACTAGCGTTAGTAGGAATGAGCAGTTCTTC. Its protein is CASSSTGTSVSRNEQFF.

This clonotype was counted ten times or more. The chain links TRBV11-2 to TRBJ2-1; D gene uncertain. Germline CDR1 is SGHAT and CDR2 is FQNNGV. Trimming shortened V by 1 base and J by 1 base, and 11 bases separated the two germline ends. The CDR3 contains 16 residues. DNA for the CDR3: TGTGCCAGCAGCTTAGTGGCAGGCGTTTCCTACAATGAGCAGTTCTTC. Protein sequence: CASSLVAGVSYNEQFF.

The sample holds a few counts of this clonotype. The chain is built from TRBV7-2 and TRBJ2-6; D may be TRBD1 or TRBD2 (5 bases each). Germline V CDR1 and CDR2: SGHTA, FQGNSA. The CDR3 runs to 17 residues. The ends were cut back, 1 base at V and 0 bases at J, with 10 bases in the middle. The CDR3 here is CASSLVEGSSGANVLTF. CDR3 nucleotides: TGTGCCAGCAGCTTAGTTGAGGGGAGCTCTGGGGCCAACGTCCTGACTTTC.

V and J are TRBV6-2 or TRBV6-3 and TRBJ2-1; D unresolved. Looked up from germline, CDR1 is MNHEY and CDR2 is SVGEGT. There are 16 residues in the CDR3. V was cut by 6 bases and J by 0 bases, with 15 bases left in between. This CDR3 is CASSYVGSSSYNEQFF. The CDR3 DNA is TGTGCCAGCAGCTATGTCGGGTCTAGCTCCTACAATGAGCAGTTCTTC.

The V and J genes are TRBV5-1 and TRBJ1-2; D is uncertain. Germline assignment: CDR1 SGHRS and CDR2 YFSETQ. With 2 bases removed from V and 8 bases from J, the gap between germline ends came to 16 bases. The CDR3 is made up of 14 amino acids. The CDR3: CASSFQTDPKGYTF. Here the CDR3 DNA reads TGCGCCAGCAGCTTTCAGACGGACCCTAAGGGCTACACCTTC.

This clonotype has more than one count but fewer than ten. This chain uses TRBV5-1 with TRBJ2-5; 14 positions match TRBD2. Trimming at V came to 3 bases and at J to 6 bases, leaving 7 bases not matched to a gene. The CDR3 is 16 residues long. From germline, CDR1 is SGHRS and CDR2 YFSETQ. The CDR3: CASSSGTSGRLKTQYF. The CDR3 DNA is TGCGCCAGCAGCTCCGGGACTAGCGGGAGATTAAAGACCCAGTACTTC.

This clonotype was observed at least ten times. The chain carries TRBV12-3 or TRBV12-4 and TRBJ2-7; 8 bases line up with TRBD2. J gave up 7 bases and V 7 bases, and 9 bases lay outside the gene matches. This CDR3 contains 13 residues. The CDR3 region is CASTLSGSREQYF. The DNA for the CDR3 is TGTGCCAGCACCCTGAGCGGGAGTCGGGAGCAGTACTTC.

The sample holds a few counts of this clonotype. The rearrangement links TRBV20-1 to TRBJ1-4; D unresolved. The CDR3 spans 14 residues. V was pared by 6 bases and J by 7 bases, with 18 bases between. CDR1 DFQATT and CDR2 SNEGSKA come from the germline V gene (reference sequence). The CDR3 is CSAALKGGIEKLFF. In DNA, the CDR3 is TGCAGTGCCGCCCTAAAGGGAGGGATTGAAAAACTGTTTTTT.

J is TRBJ2-3 and V is TRBV5-1, with D perhaps TRBD2 (6 bases). CDR3 length: 16 residues. Germline-derived CDR1 and CDR2 are SGHRS and YFSETQ. The V gene lost 4 bases and the J gene lost 4 bases, with 19 bases spanning the gap. The CDR3: CASSAGSGSGSDTQYF. The CDR3 DNA follows: TGCGCCAGCAGCGCAGGCTCTGGTAGCGGATCAGATACGCAGTATTTT.